This T cell receptor (beta chain) was documented in a study of T cell repertoires in cytomegalovirus infection. For the study at large: CMV infection plus the matching HLA type was flagged by public TCR beta signatures. The study's findings and limits: HLA-C-restricted CMV-specific TCR beta clonotypes prevailed in the ex vivo response. The study identified carriers of CMV plus the relevant HLA from cumulative public TCR beta family frequency.

CDR1 and CDR2 (germline): LGHNA, YSLEER. This CDR3 has 15 residues. The V and J ends lost 3 bases and 0 bases, in that order; junction bases with no gene match: 0. Only one count was recorded for this clonotype. Its cognate antigen is unknown. TCRdb reprocessed the reads with MiXCR, giving one entry per CDR3 protein. This table has 45,000 to 55,000 distinct CDR3 sequences, about a fifth appearing once. This clonotype originated in a human donor in good health (CMV status not recorded). Some clones in this sample may be carry-over from other donors' samples. The V call is TRBV4-3, the J call TRBJ2-7; 12 positions agree with TRBD1. The sequences come from CD8+ T cells from cultured PBMCs, collected from culture after CMV antigen stimulation. CDR3 nucleotide sequence: TGCGCCAGCAGCCAGGGACAGGGGGCCTCCTACGAGCAGTACTTC. Its translation: CASSQGQGASYEQYF.